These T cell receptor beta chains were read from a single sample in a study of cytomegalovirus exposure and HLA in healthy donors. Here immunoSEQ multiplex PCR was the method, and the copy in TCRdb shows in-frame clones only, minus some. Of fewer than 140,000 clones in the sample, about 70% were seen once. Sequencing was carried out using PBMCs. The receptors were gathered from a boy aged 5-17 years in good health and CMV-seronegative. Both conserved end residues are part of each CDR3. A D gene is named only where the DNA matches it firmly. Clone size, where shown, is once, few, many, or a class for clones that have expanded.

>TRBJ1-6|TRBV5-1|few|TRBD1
CASSLEGQGLSPLHF
TGCGCCAGCAGCTTGGAAGGACAGGGACTTTCACCCCTCCACTTT
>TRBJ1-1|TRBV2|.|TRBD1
CASSERTGRTEAFF
TGTGCCAGCAGTGAAAGGACAGGGAGGACTGAAGCTTTCTTT
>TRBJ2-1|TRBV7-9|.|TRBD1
CASSFIVTGDSFF
TGTGCCAGCAGCTTTATCGTCACAGGGGATTCGTTCTTC
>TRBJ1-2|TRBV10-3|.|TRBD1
CAISESGQGNGYTF
TGTGCCATCAGTGAGTCGGGACAGGGGAATGGCTACACCTTC
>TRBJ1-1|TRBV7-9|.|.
CASSLGVFAEAFF
TGTGCCAGCAGCTTAGGCGTTTTCGCTGAAGCTTTCTTT
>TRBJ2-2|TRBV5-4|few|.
CASSLANGELFF
TGTGCCAGCAGCTTGGCCAACGGGGAGCTGTTTTTT
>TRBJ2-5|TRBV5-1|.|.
CASSLDGGRETQYF
TGCGCCAGCAGCTTGGACGGAGGGAGAGAGACCCAGTACTTC
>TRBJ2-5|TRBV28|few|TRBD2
CASSSPGLDMTQYF
TGTGCCAGCAGCTCGCCGGGACTAGATATGACCCAGTACTTC
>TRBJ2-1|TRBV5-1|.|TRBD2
CASSLLAGLVNEQFF
TGCGCCAGCAGCTTGCTAGCGGGGCTGGTCAATGAGCAGTTCTTC
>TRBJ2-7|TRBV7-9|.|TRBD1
CASSSPGGSYEQYF
TGTGCCAGCAGCTCCCCAGGGGGCAGCTACGAGCAGTACTTC
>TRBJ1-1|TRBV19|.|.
CASSIGAADTEAFF
TGTGCCAGTAGTATAGGAGCTGCGGACACTGAAGCTTTCTTT
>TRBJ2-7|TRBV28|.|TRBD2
CASSPLADPYEQYF
TGTGCCAGCAGTCCACTAGCGGACCCCTACGAGCAGTACTTC
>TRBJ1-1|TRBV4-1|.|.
CASSQGPLNLNTEAFF
TGCGCCAGCAGCCAAGGGCCCCTGAACCTGAACACTGAAGCTTTCTTT
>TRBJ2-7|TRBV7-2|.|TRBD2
CASSLELAGREQYF
TGTGCCAGCAGCTTAGAGTTAGCGGGACGCGAGCAGTACTTC
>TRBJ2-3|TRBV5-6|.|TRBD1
CASRRGQGFPTDTQYF
TGTGCCAGCAGAAGGGGACAGGGGTTTCCCACAGATACGCAGTATTTT
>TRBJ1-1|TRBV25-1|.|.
CASSESPGGAHEAFF
TGTGCCAGCAGTGAATCTCCCGGGGGAGCCCATGAAGCTTTCTTT
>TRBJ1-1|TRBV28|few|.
CASSRTAWNTEAFF
TGTGCCAGCAGTCGGACAGCTTGGAACACTGAAGCTTTCTTT
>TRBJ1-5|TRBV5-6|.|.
CASSWGGMVSRNQPQHF
TGTGCCAGCAGCTGGGGGGGTATGGTTTCTCGCAATCAGCCCCAGCATTTT
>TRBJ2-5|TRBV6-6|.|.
CASSYVEETQYF
TGTGCCAGCAGTTACGTAGAAGAGACCCAGTACTTC
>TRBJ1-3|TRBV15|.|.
CATSRAPGVGNTIYF
TGTGCCACCAGCAGAGCTCCAGGGGTCGGAAACACCATATATTTT
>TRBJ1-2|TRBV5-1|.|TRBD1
CASSPGTGGGYGYTF
TGCGCCAGCAGCCCTGGGACAGGGGGTGGCTATGGCTACACCTTC
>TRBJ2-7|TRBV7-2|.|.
CASSLVVSTYEQYF
TGTGCCAGCAGCTTAGTGGTCAGTACCTACGAGCAGTACTTC
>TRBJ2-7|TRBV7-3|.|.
CASSAQGYEQYF
TGTGCCAGCAGCGCCCAGGGGTACGAGCAGTACTTC
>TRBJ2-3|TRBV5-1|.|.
CASSLVTSEVADTQYF
TGCGCCAGCAGCTTGGTGACTAGTGAGGTCGCAGATACGCAGTATTTT
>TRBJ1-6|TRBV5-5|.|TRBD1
CASSFQGASPLHF
TGTGCCAGCAGCTTTCAGGGGGCTTCACCCCTCCACTTT
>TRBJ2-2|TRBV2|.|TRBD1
CASTGGLANTGELFF
TGTGCCAGTACAGGGGGCTTAGCGAACACCGGGGAGCTGTTTTTT
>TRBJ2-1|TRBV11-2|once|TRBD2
CASSFVVGGAGNEQFF
TGTGCCAGCAGCTTCGTTGTCGGGGGGGCCGGCAATGAGCAGTTCTTC
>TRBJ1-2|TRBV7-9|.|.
CASSLGDTNYGYTF
TGTGCCAGCAGCTTAGGGGACACTAACTATGGCTACACCTTC
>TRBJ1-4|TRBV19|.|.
CASKQTATNEKLFF
TGTGCCAGTAAGCAGACTGCAACTAATGAAAAACTGTTTTTT
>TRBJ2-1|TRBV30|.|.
CAWRLGLFNEQFF
TGTGCCTGGAGACTTGGACTTTTTAATGAGCAGTTCTTC
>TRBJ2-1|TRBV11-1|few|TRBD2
CASSSSGGWNEQFF
TGTGCCAGCAGCTCTAGCGGGGGGTGGAATGAGCAGTTCTTC
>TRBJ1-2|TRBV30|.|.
CAGRVAWSGYGYTF
TGTGCCGGTCGGGTAGCCTGGAGCGGCTATGGCTACACCTTC
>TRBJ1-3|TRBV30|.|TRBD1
CAWSLNRGPGNTIYF
TGTGCCTGGTCTCTTAACAGGGGGCCTGGAAACACCATATATTTT
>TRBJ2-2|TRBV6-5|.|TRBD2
CATRQAGVYTGELFF
TGTGCCACCCGGCAAGCGGGGGTTTACACCGGGGAGCTGTTTTTT
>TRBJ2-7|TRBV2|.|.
CASSAQDYEQYF
TGTGCCAGCAGTGCGCAGGACTACGAGCAGTACTTC
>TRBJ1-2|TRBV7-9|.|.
CASSLDRPIRGYTF
TGTGCCAGCAGCTTAGATCGCCCTATTCGCGGCTACACCTTC
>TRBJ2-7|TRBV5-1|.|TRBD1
CASSPGLRQGISYEQYF
TGCGCCAGCAGCCCGGGCTTGAGACAGGGAATTAGTTACGAGCAGTACTTC